The clone carrying this T cell receptor (beta chain) has a single count. The sample comes from a study of shared clonotypes between healthy human individuals. For the study at large: Samples came from a couple of female and a few male donors aged 18 to 49. Three plates each covered CD4 naive and memory; CD8 naive two, CD8 memory one.

Data came from immunoSEQ multiplex PCR; TCRdb stores just in-frame clones and leaves some out. The repertoire holds about 1,900,000 clones, with just under 95% as singletons. The CDR3 contains 14 residues. Trimming pared 6 bases from V and 3 bases from J, leaving 15 bases between. From germline, CDR1 is MNHEY and CDR2 SMNVEV (reference sequence). Naivety among CD8 cells was defined by CD45RO negativity and positive CCR7 selection, thereby excluding terminally differentiated effector memory CD45RA+ cells. All donors qualified as healthy HIV-negative adults and had experienced no recent acute infections or vaccinations. The study drew all its donors from Caucasian adults living in Nashville, Tennessee.

Sequencing used naive CD8+ T cells sorted from blood. The sequence was collected from a man between 18 and 35 years old in good health. The chain joins TRBV27 to TRBJ2-7; either TRBD1 or TRBD2 may supply D (5 bases each). The CDR3 region is CASSLSRDGYEQYF. Here the CDR3 DNA reads TGTGCCAGCAGCCTCTCCCGGGACGGCTACGAGCAGTACTTC.